This T cell receptor (beta chain) comes out of a study of control samples from healthy donors and cancer patients. Sequenced by immunoSEQ multiplex PCR; TCRdb stores in-frame clones only, minus some. The data contain 120,000 or so clones, approximately 92% of them singletons. The CDR3 has 14 residues. Germline CDR1 and CDR2: SGHNT and YYREEE (reference sequence). Trimming cost V 6 bases and J 5 bases; bases outside gene matches: 3. The sample consisted of PBMCs. The sequence derives from an older man with head and neck cancer. The chain carries TRBV5-4 and TRBJ2-1; 12 bases fit TRBD2. As DNA, the CDR3 is TGTGCCAGCACCCTAGCGGGGGGGCACAATGAGCAGTTCTTC. It encodes CASTLAGGHNEQFF.